These 32 T cell receptor beta chains came from one sample sequenced in a study of blood T cell repertoires in COVID-19. Sequencing used immunoSEQ multiplex PCR; TCRdb keeps in-frame clones, though not all of them. The sample lists tens of thousands of clones, about three quarters occurring once. The sample was peripheral blood. The receptors come from a man aged 55-75 years with active COVID-19.

The CDR3 reads CASSYVGGNSPLHF. Written as DNA, the CDR3 is TGTGCCAGCAGTTACGTCGGGGGTAATTCACCCCTCCACTTT. This chain joins TRBV6-2 or TRBV6-3 and TRBJ1-6; a weak D match, TRBD1 (5 bases). From germline, CDR1 is MNHEY and CDR2 SVGEGT. V gave up 2 bases and J gave up 6 bases, with 8 bases separating them. The length of the CDR3 is 14 residues.

This clone was detected once. The chain joins TRBV5-1 to TRBJ1-1; 9 bases line up with TRBD1. Germline trimming cut 3 bases from V and 7 bases from J; bases unmatched to any gene: 10. CDR3 length: 15 amino acids. Germline CDR1 is SGHRS and CDR2 is YFSETQ. CDR3 DNA: TGCGCCAGCAGCTGGTCGACAGGGGGTAGAGGTGAAGCTTTCTTT. Its translation: CASSWSTGGRGEAFF.

This rearrangement joins TRBV25-1 to TRBJ1-2; D may be TRBD1 (5 bases). The germline CDR1 and CDR2 sequences are MGHDK and SYGVNS. V was shortened by 5 bases and J by 0 bases, with 10 bases between the two germline ends. The CDR3 is made up of 14 amino acids. CDR3 in DNA: TGTGCCAGCAGTCGGGGGGGTGCTAACTATGGCTACACCTTC. Its translation: CASSRGGANYGYTF.

The chain links TRBV6-5 to TRBJ2-5; TRBD1 agrees at 8 bases. This CDR3 comprises 16 residues. Germline lookup yields CDR1 MNHEY and CDR2 SVGAGI. V shed 2 bases and J 4 bases; nucleotides not matched to a gene: 9. This CDR3 reads CASSYESDRGRETQYF. The CDR3 nucleotides are TGTGCCAGCAGTTACGAGAGCGACAGGGGAAGAGAGACCCAGTACTTC.

The chain uses TRBV7-2 and TRBJ2-7; 9 bases match TRBD1. This CDR3 has 15 amino acids. Trimming took 2 bases from V and 2 from J; bases not matched to a gene: 4. Germline V gives CDR1 SGHTA, CDR2 FQGNSA. CDR3 DNA: TGTGCCAGCAGCTTATTGGGACAGGGACCCTACGAGCAGTACTTC. Residues: CASSLLGQGPYEQYF.

This chain joins TRBV6-1 and TRBJ2-2; a possible D gene is TRBD1 (5 bases). V was clipped by 2 bases and J by 4 bases, with 11 bases between them. Germline CDR1 and CDR2: MNHNS and SASEGT. The CDR3 sequence is 15 residues long. Here the CDR3 DNA reads TGTGCCAGCAGTGAATTTCAGGGATTCACCGGGGAGCTGTTTTTT. This sequence encodes CASSEFQGFTGELFF.

V gene TRBV5-4 combines with J gene TRBJ2-1; 15 nucleotides match TRBD2. Looked up from germline, CDR1 is SGHNT and CDR2 is YYREEE (reference sequence). The CDR3 loop spans 16 amino acids. V lost 4 bases to trimming and J lost 6 bases; unmatched junction nucleotides: 5. The CDR3 reads CASSLGLAGGGNEQFF. Here the CDR3 DNA reads TGTGCCAGCAGCCTGGGACTAGCGGGAGGAGGCAATGAGCAGTTCTTC. Supplemented by reference TRBV5-4 and TRBJ2-1, the full variable domain reads ETGVTQSPTHLIKTRGQQVTLRCSSQSGHNTVSWYQQALGQGPQFIFQYYREEENGRGNFPPRFSGLQFPNYSSELNVNALELDDSALYLCASSLGLAGGGNEQFFGPGTRLTVL.

V gene TRBV7-8 combines with J gene TRBJ2-5; 12 bases are a match to TRBD2. Germline values: CDR1 SGHVS, CDR2 FQNEAQ. J was trimmed by 4 bases and V by 0 bases; bases with no gene match: 3. The CDR3 is 16 amino acids. CDR3: CASSLALGLAGETQYF. DNA of the CDR3: TGTGCCAGCAGCTTAGCCCTGGGACTAGCGGGAGAGACCCAGTACTTC.

The chain joins TRBV28 to TRBJ1-5; tentatively, D is TRBD1 (5 bases). This CDR3 spans 12 amino acids. V was shortened by 6 bases and J by 11 bases, with 14 bases between the two germline ends. In germline, CDR1 is MDHEN, CDR2 SYDVKM. The CDR3 DNA sequence: TGTGCCAGCAGCCGAACCGGGGGGTCCCAGCATTTT. Translating it yields CASSRTGGSQHF.

This chain uses TRBV6-2 or TRBV6-3 with TRBJ1-6; possible D gene TRBD1, 6 bases. V shed 2 bases and J shed 7 bases, with 12 bases lying between them. Germline CDR1 and CDR2: MNHEY and SVGEGT. CDR3 size: 15 residues. CDR3: CASSYRSGENSPLHF. CDR3 in DNA: TGTGCCAGCAGTTACCGGTCAGGGGAAAATTCACCCCTCCACTTT.

This chain uses TRBV7-2 with TRBJ2-7; 9 nucleotides line up with TRBD2. The J segment lost 5 bases and the V segment lost 0 bases, leaving 8 bases of the junction unmatched. The germline CDR1 and CDR2 sequences are SGHTA and FQGNSA. The CDR3 runs to 16 residues. CDR3 nucleotide sequence: TGTGCCAGCAGCTTAGCGGCGGCGGGAGGGCAGAACGAGCAGTACTTC. It specifies CASSLAAAGGQNEQYF.

The V gene is TRBV30, the J gene TRBJ2-7, with 7 bases lining up with TRBD2. The germline CDR1 and CDR2 sequences are GTSNPN and SVGIG (reference sequence). V dropped 1 base and J dropped 6; count of bases not matched to a gene: 6. This CDR3 region has 13 residues. The CDR3 DNA reads as TGTGCCTGGAGTGAAAGCGGGGCGGGCGAGCAGTACTTC. This gives the protein CAWSESGAGEQYF. Based on the CDR3 plus reference TRBV30 and TRBJ2-7, the full variable domain is SQTIHQWPATLVQPVGSPLSLECTVEGTSNPNLYWYRQAAGRGLQLLFYSVGIGQISSEVPQNLSASRPQDRQFILSSKKLLLSDSGFYLCAWSESGAGEQYFGPGTRLTVT.

This chain joins TRBV7-3 and TRBJ1-1; 7 positions agree with TRBD1. J was trimmed by 5 bases and V by 2 bases; bases with no gene match: 2. Looked up from germline, CDR1 is SGHTA and CDR2 is FQGTGA. The CDR3 sequence is 13 residues long. CDR3 in DNA: TGTGCCAGCAGCTTAGACAGGGATACTGAAGCTTTCTTT. Translated, it gives CASSLDRDTEAFF. The complete variable domain, with remaining parts taken from reference TRBV7-3 and TRBJ1-1, reads GAGVSQTPSNKVTEKGKYVELRCDPISGHTALYWYRQSLGQGPEFLIYFQGTGAADDSGLPNDRFFAVRPEGSVSTLKIQRTERGDSAVYLCASSLDRDTEAFFGQGTRLTVV.

This clone occurred once. This chain links TRBV25-1 with TRBJ1-3; D not certain. CDR1 MGHDK and CDR2 SYGVNS come from the germline V gene. Trimming shortened V by 5 bases and J by 0 bases, and 8 bases separated the two germline ends. CDR3 size: 14 residues. In DNA, the CDR3 is TGTGCCAGCAGTAGGCAGGACTCTGGAAACACCATATATTTT. It is translated as CASSRQDSGNTIYF.

Worth noting for this clone: The junction shows a germline mismatch at one end, possibly a read error. This chain uses TRBV12-3 or TRBV12-4 with TRBJ2-1, with D unresolved. CDR3 length: 12 residues. DNA for the CDR3: TGTGCCAGCAGTCTTAATCGAGTTGGAGCGCTCTTC. As protein: CASSLNRVGALF.

The V call is TRBV6-5, the J call TRBJ1-4; D possibly corresponds to TRBD1 (6 bases). V was trimmed by 5 bases and J by 5 bases, leaving 15 bases between them. The germline gives CDR1 MNHEY, CDR2 SVGAGI. This CDR3 has 15 amino acids. The CDR3, as DNA: TGTGCCAGCAGTAGCAGGGGTAGTGGGAATGAAAAACTGTTTTTT. Translation: CASSSRGSGNEKLFF.

J is TRBJ1-5 and V is TRBV6-2 or TRBV6-3; D uncertain. CDR3 length: 14 amino acids. Germline assignment: CDR1 MNHEY and CDR2 SVGEGT. Trimming pared 2 bases from V and 3 bases from J, leaving 8 bases between. CDR3 coding DNA: TGTGCCAGCAGTTACGCAAGCCACAATCAGCCCCAGCATTTT. This gives the protein CASSYASHNQPQHF.

The J gene is TRBJ2-5, the V gene TRBV7-2; the D gene is possibly TRBD1 (7 bases). Germline loops: CDR1 SGHTA, CDR2 FQGNSA. This CDR3 has 16 residues. The germline V and J ends were trimmed by 1 base and 7 bases, with 19 bases remaining between them. This chain's CDR3 is CASSLEQGTLGGTQYF. The CDR3, as DNA: TGTGCCAGCAGCTTAGAACAGGGGACTCTCGGAGGGACCCAGTACTTC. The full variable domain, in which reference TRBV7-2 and TRBJ2-5 provide the parts outside the CDR3, is GAGVSQSPSNKVTEKGKDVELRCDPISGHTALYWYRQSLGQGLEFLIYFQGNSAPDKSGLPSDRFSAERTGGSVSTLTIQRTQQEDSAVYLCASSLEQGTLGGTQYFGPGTRLLVL.

This chain joins TRBV4-1 and TRBJ1-1; D is undetermined. Germline V gene sequence: CDR1 MGHRA, CDR2 YSYEKL. V was cut by 3 bases and J by 3 bases, with 5 bases left in between. The CDR3 contains 12 residues. CDR3 amino acids: CASSQSYTEAFF. As DNA, the CDR3 is TGCGCCAGCAGCCAGAGTTACACTGAAGCTTTCTTT.

The chain uses TRBV2 and TRBJ2-1; 12 bases agree with TRBD2. V lost 7 bases to trimming and J lost 8 bases; unmatched junction nucleotides: 12. The CDR3 is made up of 16 amino acids. CDR1 is SNHLY, CDR2 FYNNEI, per germline. The CDR3 protein is CASNLGQLAGGDEQFF. CDR3 nucleotide sequence: TGTGCCAGCAACCTGGGCCAGCTAGCGGGAGGGGATGAGCAGTTCTTC. The full variable domain, in which reference TRBV2 and TRBJ2-1 provide the parts outside the CDR3, is EPEVTQTPSHQVTQMGQEVILRCVPISNHLYFYWYRQILGQKVEFLVSFYNNEISEKSEIFDDQFSVERPDGSNFTLKIRSTKLEDSAMYFCASNLGQLAGGDEQFFGPGTRLTVL.

There are a few counts of this clone. The chain couples TRBV12-5 to TRBJ2-3, with D hard to call. Deletions cut 6 bases from V and 4 bases from J, with 8 bases between. The CDR3 has 12 residues. Germline assignment: CDR1 LGHNT and CDR2 FRNRAP. CDR3 nucleotide sequence: TGTGCTAGTGGCGAGAGGTCAGATACGCAGTATTTT. Its protein is CASGERSDTQYF.

This clone was found a few times. This chain connects TRBV7-9 to TRBJ1-2; tentative D call: TRBD1 (5 bases). Trimming shortened V by 0 bases and J by 6 bases, and 8 bases separated the two germline ends. The length of the CDR3 is 13 residues. Per the germline V gene, CDR1 is SEHNR and CDR2 is FQNEAQ (reference sequence). The CDR3 DNA sequence: TGTGCCAGCAGCTTAGCAGGGGAGGATGGCTACACCTTC. It yields the protein CASSLAGEDGYTF.

This chain connects TRBV5-1 to TRBJ1-1; D is perhaps TRBD1 (6 bases). There are 14 residues in the CDR3. Between the trimmed V and J ends, which lost 0 bases and 5 bases, there was a span of 11 bases. Germline CDR1 reads SGHRS; CDR2 reads YFSETQ. The DNA for the CDR3 is TGCGCCAGCAGCTTGGGGGAGGGGGAGACTGAAGCTTTCTTT. This sequence encodes CASSLGEGETEAFF.

CDR3 loop: CASSLKLVGVKQFF. Written as DNA, the CDR3 is TGTGCCAGCAGCTTAAAACTAGTGGGCGTTAAGCAGTTCTTC. The gene calls are TRBV5-6 and TRBJ2-1, with D possibly matching TRBD2 (5 bases). Trimming shortened V by 2 bases and J by 11 bases, and 17 bases separated the two germline ends. This CDR3 has 14 residues. CDR1 is SGHDT and CDR2 is YYEEEE in the germline V gene.

The rearrangement links TRBV7-2 to TRBJ2-3, with TRBD2 matching 8 bases. Germline-derived CDR1 and CDR2 are SGHTA and FQGNSA. This CDR3 region has 15 residues. V was pared by 6 bases and J by 2 bases, with 7 bases of the junction left unmatched. In DNA form, the CDR3 reads TGTGCCAGCAGATTAAGCGGGGGCATCACAGATACGCAGTATTTT. This sequence encodes CASRLSGGITDTQYF.

Here the CDR3 reads CASSLLSYGYTF. The CDR3 region has the DNA TGTGCCAGCAGCTTGCTAAGCTATGGCTACACCTTC. The chain recombines TRBV5-8 with TRBJ1-2; unclear D gene. This CDR3 is 12 amino acids long. Trimming pared 1 base from V and 4 bases from J, leaving 5 bases between. Germline V gene lookup returns CDR1 SGHTS and CDR2 YDEGEE.

The chain couples TRBV5-4 to TRBJ1-1; D might be TRBD1 (5 bases). V was cut by 3 bases and J by 1 base, with 13 bases left in between. The CDR3 spans 15 residues. Germline V CDR1 and CDR2: SGHNT, YYREEE (reference sequence). CDR3 in DNA: TGTGCCAGCAGCTCAGTCAAGGGGCCGAACACTGAAGCTTTCTTT. The encoded protein is CASSSVKGPNTEAFF.

Only a few counts were recorded for this clone. The chain couples TRBV2 to TRBJ2-5, with a possible D match to TRBD2 (5 bases). V was pared by 2 bases and J by 5 bases, with 9 bases between. The CDR3 totals 13 residues. Germline CDR1 reads SNHLY; CDR2 reads FYNNEI. In DNA, the CDR3 is TGTGCCAGCAGTGAAATGGAGGTGGAGACCCAGTACTTC. It is translated as CASSEMEVETQYF. The whole variable domain, remainder taken from reference TRBV2 and TRBJ2-5, is EPEVTQTPSHQVTQMGQEVILRCVPISNHLYFYWYRQILGQKVEFLVSFYNNEISEKSEIFDDQFSVERPDGSNFTLKIRSTKLEDSAMYFCASSEMEVETQYFGPGTRLLVL.

The chain carries TRBV11-2 and TRBJ1-1; D ambiguous. Germline V gene lookup returns CDR1 SGHAT and CDR2 FQNNGV. V lost 0 bases and J 10 bases, leaving 15 bases between the germline ends. This CDR3 has 14 residues. CDR3 nucleotide sequence: TGTGCCAGCAGCTTAGAACCTTCCGGGTACGGAGCTTTCTTT. This encodes CASSLEPSGYGAFF.

The chain links TRBV9 to TRBJ1-1; no definite D call. This CDR3 region has 14 residues. Looked up from germline, CDR1 is SGDLS and CDR2 is YYNGEE. V was trimmed by 0 bases and J by 1 base, leaving 7 bases between them. CDR3 region: CASSVAPENTEAFF. The CDR3 bases are TGTGCCAGCAGCGTAGCCCCAGAGAACACTGAAGCTTTCTTT.

The V call is TRBV7-9, the J call TRBJ2-3; D unclear. From germline, CDR1 is SEHNR and CDR2 FQNEAQ (reference sequence). The V gene lost 2 bases and the J gene lost 0 bases, with 9 bases spanning the gap. This CDR3 region has 15 residues. CDR3 DNA: TGTGCCAGCAGCTTACTTGAGGCCAGCACAGATACGCAGTATTTT. The encoded protein is CASSLLEASTDTQYF. The variable domain in full, completed from reference TRBV7-9 and TRBJ2-3, reads DTGVSQNPRHKITKRGQNVTFRCDPISEHNRLYWYRQTLGQGPEFLTYFQNEAQLEKSRLLSDRFSAERPKGSFSTLEIQRTEQGDSAMYLCASSLLEASTDTQYFGPGTRLTVL.

In its sample, this clone was seen a few times. The V and J genes are TRBV29-1 and TRBJ1-2; the D gene is possibly TRBD1 (5 bases). This CDR3 spans 12 amino acids. Trimming took off 7 bases at V and 4 bases at J, with 13 bases between the two ends. CDR1 is SQVTM, CDR2 ANQGSEA, per germline. CDR3 protein: CSAPQETYGYTF. The DNA of the CDR3 is TGCAGCGCCCCACAGGAAACCTATGGCTACACCTTC.